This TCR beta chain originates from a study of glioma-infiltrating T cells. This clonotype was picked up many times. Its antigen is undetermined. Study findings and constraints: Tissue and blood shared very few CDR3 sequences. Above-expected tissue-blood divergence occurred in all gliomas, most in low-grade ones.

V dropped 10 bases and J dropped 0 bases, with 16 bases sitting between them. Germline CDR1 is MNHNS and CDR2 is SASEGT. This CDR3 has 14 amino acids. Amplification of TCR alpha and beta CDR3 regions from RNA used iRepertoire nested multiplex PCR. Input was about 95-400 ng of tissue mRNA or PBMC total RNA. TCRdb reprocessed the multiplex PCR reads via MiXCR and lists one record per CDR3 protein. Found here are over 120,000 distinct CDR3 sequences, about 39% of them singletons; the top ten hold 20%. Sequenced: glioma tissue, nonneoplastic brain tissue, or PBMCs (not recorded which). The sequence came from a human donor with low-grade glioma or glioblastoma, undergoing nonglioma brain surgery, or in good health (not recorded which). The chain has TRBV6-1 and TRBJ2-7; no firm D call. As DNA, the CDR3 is TGTGCCACCCATACTCGTGGAAGCTCCTACGAGCAGTACTTC. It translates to CATHTRGSSYEQYF.